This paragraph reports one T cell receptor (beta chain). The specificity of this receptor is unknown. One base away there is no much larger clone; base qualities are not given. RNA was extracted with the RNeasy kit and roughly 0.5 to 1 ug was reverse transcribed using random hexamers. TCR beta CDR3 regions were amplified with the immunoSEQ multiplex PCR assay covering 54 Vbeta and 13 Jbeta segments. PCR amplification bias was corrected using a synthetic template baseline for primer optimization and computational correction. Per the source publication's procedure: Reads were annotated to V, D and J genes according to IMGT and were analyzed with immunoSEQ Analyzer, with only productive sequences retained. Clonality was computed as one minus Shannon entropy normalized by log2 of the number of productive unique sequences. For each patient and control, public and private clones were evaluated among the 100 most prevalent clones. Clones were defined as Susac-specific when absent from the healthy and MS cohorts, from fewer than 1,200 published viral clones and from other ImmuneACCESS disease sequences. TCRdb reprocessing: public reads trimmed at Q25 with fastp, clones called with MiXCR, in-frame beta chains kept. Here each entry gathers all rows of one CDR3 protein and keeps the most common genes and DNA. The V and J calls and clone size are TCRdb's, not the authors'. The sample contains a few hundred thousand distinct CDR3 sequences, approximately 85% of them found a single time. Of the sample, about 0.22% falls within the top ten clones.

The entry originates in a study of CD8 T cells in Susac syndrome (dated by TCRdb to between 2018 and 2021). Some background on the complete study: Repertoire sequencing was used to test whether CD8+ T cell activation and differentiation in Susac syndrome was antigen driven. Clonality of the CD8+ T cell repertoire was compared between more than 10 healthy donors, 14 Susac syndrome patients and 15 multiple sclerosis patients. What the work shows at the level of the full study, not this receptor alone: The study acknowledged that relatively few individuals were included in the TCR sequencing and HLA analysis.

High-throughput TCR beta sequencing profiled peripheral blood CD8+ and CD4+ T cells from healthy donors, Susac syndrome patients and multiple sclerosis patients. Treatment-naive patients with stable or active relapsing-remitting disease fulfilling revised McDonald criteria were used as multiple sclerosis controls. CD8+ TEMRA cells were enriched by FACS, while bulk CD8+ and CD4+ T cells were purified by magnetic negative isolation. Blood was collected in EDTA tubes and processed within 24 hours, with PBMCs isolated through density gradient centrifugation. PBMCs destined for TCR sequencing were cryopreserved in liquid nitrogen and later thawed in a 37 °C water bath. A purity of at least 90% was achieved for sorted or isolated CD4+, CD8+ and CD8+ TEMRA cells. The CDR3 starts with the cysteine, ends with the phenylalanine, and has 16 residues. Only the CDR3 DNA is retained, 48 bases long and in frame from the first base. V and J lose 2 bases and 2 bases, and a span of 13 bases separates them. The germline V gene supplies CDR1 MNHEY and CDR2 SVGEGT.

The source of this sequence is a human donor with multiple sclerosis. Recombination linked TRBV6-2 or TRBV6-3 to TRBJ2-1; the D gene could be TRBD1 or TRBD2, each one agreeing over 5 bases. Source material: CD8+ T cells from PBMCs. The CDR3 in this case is CASSYLGTRAYNEQFF. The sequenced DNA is TGTGCCAGCAGTTACCTCGGGACCCGGGCCTACAATGAGCAGTTCTTC.